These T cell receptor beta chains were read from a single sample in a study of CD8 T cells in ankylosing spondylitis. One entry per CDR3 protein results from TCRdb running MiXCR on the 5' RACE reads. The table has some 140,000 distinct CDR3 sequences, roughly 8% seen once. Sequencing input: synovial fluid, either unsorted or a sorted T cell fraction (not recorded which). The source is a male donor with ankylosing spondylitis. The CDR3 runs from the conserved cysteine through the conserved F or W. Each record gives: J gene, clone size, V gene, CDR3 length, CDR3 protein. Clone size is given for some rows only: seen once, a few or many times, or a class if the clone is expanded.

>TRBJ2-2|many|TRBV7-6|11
CASSHTGELFF
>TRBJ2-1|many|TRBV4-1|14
CASSQDRGYNEQFF
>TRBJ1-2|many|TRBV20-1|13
CSAPDRVIYGYTF
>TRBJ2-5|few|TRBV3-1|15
CASSQLKRQVETQYF
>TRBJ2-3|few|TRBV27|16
CASSFSGRAGSDTQYF
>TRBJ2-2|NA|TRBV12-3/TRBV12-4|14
CASSRDSNTGELFF
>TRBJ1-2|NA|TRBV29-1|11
CSVEQPDGYTF
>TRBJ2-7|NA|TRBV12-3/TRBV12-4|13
CASSLRTVDEQYF
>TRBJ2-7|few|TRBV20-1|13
CSARERSSYEQYF
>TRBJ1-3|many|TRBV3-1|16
CASSQDRASSGNTIYF
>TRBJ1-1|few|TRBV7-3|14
CASSLVGINTEAFF
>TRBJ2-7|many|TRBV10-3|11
CAIKGRDEQYF
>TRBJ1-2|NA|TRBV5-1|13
CASSRDPAGGYTF
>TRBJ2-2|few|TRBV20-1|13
CSASWALTGELFF
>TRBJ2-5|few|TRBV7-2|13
CASSSLGGQTQYF
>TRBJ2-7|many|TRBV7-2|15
CASSLGTAYSYEQYF
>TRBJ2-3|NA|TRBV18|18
CASSPRRLAGEGTDTQYF
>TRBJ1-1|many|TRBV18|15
CASSPEVGLNTEAFF
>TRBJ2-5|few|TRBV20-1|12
CSARTVQETQYF
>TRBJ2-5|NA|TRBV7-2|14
CASSLWNLGETQYF
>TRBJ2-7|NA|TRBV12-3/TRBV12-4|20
CASSFRARFLGGGERGEQYF
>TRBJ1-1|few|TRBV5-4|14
CASSNRDFNTEAFF
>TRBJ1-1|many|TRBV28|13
CASSPPENTEAFF
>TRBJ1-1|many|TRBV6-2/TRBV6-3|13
CASSLTPNTEAFF